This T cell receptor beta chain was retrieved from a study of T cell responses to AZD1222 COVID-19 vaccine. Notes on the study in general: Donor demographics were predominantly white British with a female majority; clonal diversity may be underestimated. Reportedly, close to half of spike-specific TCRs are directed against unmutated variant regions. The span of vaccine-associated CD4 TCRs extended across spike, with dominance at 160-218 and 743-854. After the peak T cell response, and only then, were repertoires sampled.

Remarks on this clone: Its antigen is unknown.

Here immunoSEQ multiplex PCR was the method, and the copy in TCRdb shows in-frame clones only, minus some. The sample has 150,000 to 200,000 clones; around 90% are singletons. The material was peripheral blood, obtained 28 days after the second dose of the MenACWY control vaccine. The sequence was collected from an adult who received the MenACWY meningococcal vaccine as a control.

CDR3 sequence reads: CASSFYGTSGLGSGANVLTF. The DNA for the CDR3 is TGTGCCAGCAGCTTCTATGGGACTAGCGGGCTGGGCTCTGGGGCCAACGTCCTGACTTTC. The gene calls are TRBV5-5 and TRBJ2-6; 12 nucleotides line up with TRBD2. Germline V gene sequence: CDR1 SGHKS, CDR2 YYEKEE (reference sequence). With 2 bases clipped from V and 0 bases from J, the junction kept 9 bases outside the gene matches. This CDR3 contains 20 residues.